This T cell receptor beta chain was recorded in a study of blood T cell repertoires in COVID-19. Overall study context: Some COVID-19 samples were acute and others convalescent; all came from the United States, Italy and Spain. PBMCs, B-cell-depleted T cells, or T cells provided the cDNA or gDNA that made up the material.

The V end lost 9 bases, the J end lost 7 bases, and 15 bases lay between the germline ends. The germline CDR1 and CDR2 sequences are KGHDR and SFDVKD. CDR3 size: 13 residues. Profiled with immunoSEQ multiplex PCR; TCRdb holds only in-frame clones, not every one. The table lists under 300,000 clones, about 86% of them singletons. Only a few counts were recorded for this clone. The genes are TRBV24-1 and TRBJ1-5, with a weak D call TRBD1 (5 bases). Sequencing was carried out using peripheral blood. The clonotype was recovered from a man aged 60 to 75 with acute or convalescent COVID-19. The CDR3 here is CATSQVAGQPQHF. The DNA for the CDR3 is TGTGCCACCTCACAGGTGGCGGGGCAGCCCCAGCATTTT.